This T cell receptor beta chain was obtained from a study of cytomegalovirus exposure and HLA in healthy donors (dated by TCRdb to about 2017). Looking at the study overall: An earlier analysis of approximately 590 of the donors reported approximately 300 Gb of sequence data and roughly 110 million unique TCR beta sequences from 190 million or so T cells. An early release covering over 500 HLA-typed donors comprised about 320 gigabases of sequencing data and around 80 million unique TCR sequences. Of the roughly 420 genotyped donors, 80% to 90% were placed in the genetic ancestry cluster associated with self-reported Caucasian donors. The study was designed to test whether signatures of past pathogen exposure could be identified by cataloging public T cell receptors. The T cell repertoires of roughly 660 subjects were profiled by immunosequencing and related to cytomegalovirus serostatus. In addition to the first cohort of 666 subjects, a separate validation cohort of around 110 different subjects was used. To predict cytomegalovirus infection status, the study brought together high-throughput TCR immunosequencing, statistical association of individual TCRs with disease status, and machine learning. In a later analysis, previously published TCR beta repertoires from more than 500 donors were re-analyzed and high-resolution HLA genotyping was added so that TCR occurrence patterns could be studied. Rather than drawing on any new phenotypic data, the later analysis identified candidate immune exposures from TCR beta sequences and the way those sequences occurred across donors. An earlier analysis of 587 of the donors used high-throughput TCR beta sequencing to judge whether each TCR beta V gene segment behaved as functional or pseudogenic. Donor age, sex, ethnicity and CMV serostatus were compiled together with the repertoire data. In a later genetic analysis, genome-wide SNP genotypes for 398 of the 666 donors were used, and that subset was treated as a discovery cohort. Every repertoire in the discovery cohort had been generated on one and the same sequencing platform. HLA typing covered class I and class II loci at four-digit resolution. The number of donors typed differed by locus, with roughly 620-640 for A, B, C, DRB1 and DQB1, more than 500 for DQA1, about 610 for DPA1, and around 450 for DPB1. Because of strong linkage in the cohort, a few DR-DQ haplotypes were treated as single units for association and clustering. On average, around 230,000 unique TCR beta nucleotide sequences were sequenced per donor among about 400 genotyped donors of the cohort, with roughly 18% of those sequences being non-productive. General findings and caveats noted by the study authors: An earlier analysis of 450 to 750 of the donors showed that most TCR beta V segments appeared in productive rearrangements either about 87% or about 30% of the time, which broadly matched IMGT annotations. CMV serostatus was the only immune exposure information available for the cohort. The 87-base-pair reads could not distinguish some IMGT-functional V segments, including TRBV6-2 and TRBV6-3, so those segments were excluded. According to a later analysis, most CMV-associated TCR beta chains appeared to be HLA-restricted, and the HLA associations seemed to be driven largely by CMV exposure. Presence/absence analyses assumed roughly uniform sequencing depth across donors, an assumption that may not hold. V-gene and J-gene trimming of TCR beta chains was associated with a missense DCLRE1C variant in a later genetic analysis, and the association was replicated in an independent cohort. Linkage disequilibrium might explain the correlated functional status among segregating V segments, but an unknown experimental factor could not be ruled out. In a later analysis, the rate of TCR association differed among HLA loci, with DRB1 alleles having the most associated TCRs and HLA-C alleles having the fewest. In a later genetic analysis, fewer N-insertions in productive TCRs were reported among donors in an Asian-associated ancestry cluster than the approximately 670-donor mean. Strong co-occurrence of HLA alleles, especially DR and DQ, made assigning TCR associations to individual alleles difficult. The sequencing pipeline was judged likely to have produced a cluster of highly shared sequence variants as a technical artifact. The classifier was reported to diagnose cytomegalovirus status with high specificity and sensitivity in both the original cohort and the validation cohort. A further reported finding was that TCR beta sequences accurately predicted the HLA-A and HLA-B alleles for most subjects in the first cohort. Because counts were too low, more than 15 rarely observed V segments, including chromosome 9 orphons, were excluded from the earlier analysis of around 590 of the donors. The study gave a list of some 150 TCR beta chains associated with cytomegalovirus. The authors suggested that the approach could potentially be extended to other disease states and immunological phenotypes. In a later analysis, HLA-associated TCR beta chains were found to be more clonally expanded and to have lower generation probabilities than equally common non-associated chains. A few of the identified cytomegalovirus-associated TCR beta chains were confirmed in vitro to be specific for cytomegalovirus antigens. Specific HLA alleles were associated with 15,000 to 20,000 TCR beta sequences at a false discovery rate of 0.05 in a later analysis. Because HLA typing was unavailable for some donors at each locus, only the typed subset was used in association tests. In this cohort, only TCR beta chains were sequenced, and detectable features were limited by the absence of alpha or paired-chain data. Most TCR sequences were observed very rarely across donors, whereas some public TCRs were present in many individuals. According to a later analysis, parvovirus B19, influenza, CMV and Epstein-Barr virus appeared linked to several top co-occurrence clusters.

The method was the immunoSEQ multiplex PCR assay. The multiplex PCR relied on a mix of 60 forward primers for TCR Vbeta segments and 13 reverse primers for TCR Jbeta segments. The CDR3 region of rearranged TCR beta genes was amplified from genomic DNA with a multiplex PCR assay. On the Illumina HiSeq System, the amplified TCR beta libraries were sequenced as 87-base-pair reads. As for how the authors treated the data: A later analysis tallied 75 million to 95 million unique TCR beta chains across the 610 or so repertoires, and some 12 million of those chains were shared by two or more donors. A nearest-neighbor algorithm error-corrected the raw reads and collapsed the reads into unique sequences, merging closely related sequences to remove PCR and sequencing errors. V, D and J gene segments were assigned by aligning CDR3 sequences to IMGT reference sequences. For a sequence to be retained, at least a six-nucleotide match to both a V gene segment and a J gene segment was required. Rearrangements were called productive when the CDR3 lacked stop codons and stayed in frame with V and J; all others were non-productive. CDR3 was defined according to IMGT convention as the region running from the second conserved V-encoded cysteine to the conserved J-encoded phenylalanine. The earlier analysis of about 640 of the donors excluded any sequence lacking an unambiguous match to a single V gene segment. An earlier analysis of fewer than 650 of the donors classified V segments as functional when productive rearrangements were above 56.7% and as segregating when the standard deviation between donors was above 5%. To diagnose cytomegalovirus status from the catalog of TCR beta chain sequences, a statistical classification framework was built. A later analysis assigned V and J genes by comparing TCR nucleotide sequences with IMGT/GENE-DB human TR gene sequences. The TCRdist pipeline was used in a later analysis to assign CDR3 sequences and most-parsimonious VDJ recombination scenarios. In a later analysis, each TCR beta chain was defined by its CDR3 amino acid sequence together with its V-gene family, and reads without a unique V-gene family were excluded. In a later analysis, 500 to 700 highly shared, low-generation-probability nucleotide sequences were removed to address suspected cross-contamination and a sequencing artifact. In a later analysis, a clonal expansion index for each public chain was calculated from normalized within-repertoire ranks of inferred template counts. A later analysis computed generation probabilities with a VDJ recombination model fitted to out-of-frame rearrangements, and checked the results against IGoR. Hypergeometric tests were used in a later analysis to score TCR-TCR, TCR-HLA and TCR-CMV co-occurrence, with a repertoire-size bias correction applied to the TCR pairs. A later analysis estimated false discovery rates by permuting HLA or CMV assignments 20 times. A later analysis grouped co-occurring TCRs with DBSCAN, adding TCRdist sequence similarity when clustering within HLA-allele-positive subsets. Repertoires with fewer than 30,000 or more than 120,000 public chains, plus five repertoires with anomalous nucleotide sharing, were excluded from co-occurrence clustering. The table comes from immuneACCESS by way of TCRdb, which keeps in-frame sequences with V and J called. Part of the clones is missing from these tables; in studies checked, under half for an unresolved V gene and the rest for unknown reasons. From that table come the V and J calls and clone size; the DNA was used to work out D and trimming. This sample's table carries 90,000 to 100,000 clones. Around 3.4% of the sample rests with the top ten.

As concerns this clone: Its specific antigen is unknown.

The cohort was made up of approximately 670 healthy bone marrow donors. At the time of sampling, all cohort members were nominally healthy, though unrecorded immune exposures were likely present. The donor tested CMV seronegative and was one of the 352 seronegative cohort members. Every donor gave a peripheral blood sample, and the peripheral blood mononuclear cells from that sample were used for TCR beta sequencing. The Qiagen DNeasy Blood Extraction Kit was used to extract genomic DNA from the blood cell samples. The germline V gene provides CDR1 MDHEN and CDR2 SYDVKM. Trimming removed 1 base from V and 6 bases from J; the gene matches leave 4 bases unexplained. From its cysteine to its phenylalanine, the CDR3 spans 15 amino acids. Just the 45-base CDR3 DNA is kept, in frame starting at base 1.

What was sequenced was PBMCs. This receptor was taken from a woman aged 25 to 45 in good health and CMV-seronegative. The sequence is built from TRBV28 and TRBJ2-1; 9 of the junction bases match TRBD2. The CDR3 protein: CASSLSSGIFNEQFF. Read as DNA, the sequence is TGTGCCAGCAGTTTATCTAGCGGGATTTTCAATGAGCAGTTCTTC. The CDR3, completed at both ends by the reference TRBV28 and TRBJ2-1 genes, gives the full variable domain DVKVTQSSRYLVKRTGEKVFLECVQDMDHENMFWYRQDPGLGLRLIYFSYDVKMKEKGDIPEGYSVSREKKERFSLILESASTNQTSMYLCASSLSSGIFNEQFFGPGTRLTVL.